A single sample is the source of the 5 T cell receptor beta chains below, sequenced in a study of T cells in Graves' hyperthyroidism and ophthalmopathy. Amplified TCR beta CDR3 regions came from RNA transcripts. When the TCR CDR3 underwent first-round RT-PCR, the HTBI primer set was used. TCRdb analysed the multiplex PCR reads with MiXCR anew, one entry per CDR3 protein. The sample consists of hundreds of thousands of distinct CDR3 sequences, roughly 40% of them appearing once. Sequenced material: blood. Every receptor here comes from a man younger than 35 with Graves' hyperthyroidism.

The chain has TRBV25-1 and TRBJ2-2; 13 bases line up with TRBD2. Germline lookup yields CDR1 MGHDK and CDR2 SYGVNS. J lost 1 base, V lost 6 bases, and 11 bases had no gene match. The CDR3 has 19 residues. The CDR3 reads CASSLPTSGRVGNTGELFF. The CDR3 nucleotides are TGTGCCAGCAGCCTCCCTACTAGCGGGAGGGTTGGGAACACCGGGGAGCTGTTTTTT.

This clonotype appeared a single time. V and J are TRBV10-3 and TRBJ1-5; possibly TRBD1 for D (6 bases). V lost 6 bases and J 6 bases, leaving 15 bases between the germline ends. CDR1 and CDR2 from the germline V gene are ENHRY and SYGVKD. The CDR3 consists of 14 residues. The DNA of the CDR3 is TGTGCCATCAGCTCCGGACAGAAACTTCAGCCCCAGCATTTT. Translation: CAISSGQKLQPQHF.

The V and J genes are TRBV19 and TRBJ2-7; tentative D call: TRBD1 (5 bases). V lost 8 bases and J lost 3, with 17 bases in between. Germline values: CDR1 LNHDA, CDR2 SQIVND (reference sequence). The CDR3 spans 14 residues. The CDR3 DNA is TGTGCCAGTGTTTGCAGCCAGGGTTTCTACGAGCAGTACTTC. Its protein product is CASVCSQGFYEQYF. Supplemented by reference TRBV19 and TRBJ2-7, the full variable domain reads DGGITQSPKYLFRKEGQNVTLSCEQNLNHDAMYWYRQDPGQGLRLIYYSQIVNDFQKGDIAEGYSVSREKKESFPLTVTSAQKNPTAFYLCASVCSQGFYEQYFGPGTRLTVT.

This clonotype has more than one count but fewer than ten. This chain uses TRBV5-1 with TRBJ2-6, with unresolved D. This CDR3 is built from 17 residues. V lost 4 bases, J lost 0 bases, and 14 bases lay in between. Germline V gene sequence: CDR1 SGHRS, CDR2 YFSETQ. CDR3 loop: CASSPSGPNSGANVLTF. The DNA of the CDR3 is TGCGCCAGCAGCCCCTCCGGGCCTAACTCTGGGGCCAACGTCCTGACTTTC.

This clonotype was observed at least ten times. The V gene is TRBV15, the J gene TRBJ1-5, with TRBD1 matching 9 bases. The ends lost 5 bases at V and 7 bases at J; junction bases unmatched: 6. This CDR3 region has 14 residues. Germline loops: CDR1 LNHNV, CDR2 YYDKDF (reference sequence). CDR3 sequence (DNA): TGTGCCACCAGCTCAGACAGGGGGAAGCAGCCCCAGCATTTT. Its protein is CATSSDRGKQPQHF.